The rows below give T cell receptor beta chains drawn from one sample of a study of blood T cell repertoires in COVID-19. Assay used: immunoSEQ multiplex PCR; TCRdb lists only in-frame clones, some missing. The table has approximately 110,000 clones, about 93% seen once. Sequencing was done on a sample of peripheral blood. The origin of the receptors is a man aged 50 to 59 with COVID-19, enrolled during active disease. Each CDR3 is given with its conserved first and last residue. The D gene is left open where the match is weak. Size is omitted from some rows. Given values are once, few, many or a class for expanded clones.

>TRBJ1-5|.|TRBV24-1|.
TGTGCCACCAGTGATCCCCCCGGCACGGCGGGCAATCAGCCCCAGCATTTT
CATSDPPGTAGNQPQHF
>TRBJ2-3|.|TRBV6-5|.
TGTGCCAGCAGTTACGAGGGTCGCACAGATACGCAGTATTTT
CASSYEGRTDTQYF
>TRBJ2-5|.|TRBV19|TRBD2
TGTGCCAGTAGTCCCCAAGCGGGAGAGTTGAAGACCCAGTACTTC
CASSPQAGELKTQYF
>TRBJ2-7|.|TRBV18|.
TGTGCCAGCTCACCACTCCCCGGGGTTGGGTACTACGAGCAGTACTTC
CASSPLPGVGYYEQYF
>TRBJ1-1|.|TRBV10-3|TRBD1
TGTGCCATCAAAGGACAGGGGGCCGCTGAAGCTTTCTTT
CAIKGQGAAEAFF
>TRBJ2-2|.|TRBV7-9|.
TGTGCCTGTCGGATGGGGGCAGGGGCCACCGGGGAGCTGTTTTTT
CACRMGAGATGELFF
>TRBJ2-7|.|TRBV7-2|TRBD2
TGTGCCAGCAGCTTAGGTATTAGCGGGAGGGCCGGCCACGAGCAGTACTTC
CASSLGISGRAGHEQYF
>TRBJ2-2|.|TRBV5-1|.
TGCGCCAGCAGCCAATCACTAATACGAGCTGGGGAGCTGTTTTTT
CASSQSLIRAGELFF
>TRBJ2-1|.|TRBV28|.
TGTGCCAGTGGTATTTATAGCGGATACAATGAGCAGTTCTTC
CASGIYSGYNEQFF
>TRBJ1-1|.|TRBV19|.
TGTGCCAGTAGTCCAGGCCTTTTGAACACTGAAGCTTTCTTT
CASSPGLLNTEAFF
>TRBJ2-2|.|TRBV10-3|TRBD2
TGTGCCATCACCGGGACTAGCGGCACCGGGGAGCTGTTTTTT
CAITGTSGTGELFF
>TRBJ2-5|.|TRBV6-2/TRBV6-3|TRBD2
TGTGCCAGCAGTCCCTTAGCGGGGGGAGAGACCCAGTACTTC
CASSPLAGGETQYF
>TRBJ1-2|.|TRBV6-2/TRBV6-3|TRBD1
TGTGCCAGCAGTACAGGGGGCTTTGGCTACACCTTC
CASSTGGFGYTF
>TRBJ1-3|.|TRBV10-3|TRBD1
TGTGCCATCAGTTACAGGGGGCTTGGAAACACCATATATTTT
CAISYRGLGNTIYF
>TRBJ2-7|.|TRBV2|TRBD1
TGTGCCAGCGGGGGACAGGGGGCTTCCGAGCAGTACTTC
CASGGQGASEQYF
>TRBJ2-2|.|TRBV6-5|.
TGTGCCAGCAGTTACTTGAGGGATAGCACCGGGGAGCTGTTTTTT
CASSYLRDSTGELFF
>TRBJ2-7|.|TRBV11-2|TRBD2
TGTGCCAGCAGCTTAGAGGGACTAGCGGGGAAGTACTTC
CASSLEGLAGKYF
>TRBJ2-7|.|TRBV7-9|.
TGTGCCAGCAGCCGCCTAGCCGACGCCTCCTACGAGCAGTACTTC
CASSRLADASYEQYF
>TRBJ2-3|.|TRBV5-1|TRBD2
TGCGCCAGCAGCCTTACTAGCGTGGGGGGAGATACGCAGTATTTT
CASSLTSVGGDTQYF
>TRBJ2-5|.|TRBV24-1|.
TGTGCCACCAGTGGGGCAGGGCCGCAAGAGACCCAGTACTTC
CATSGAGPQETQYF
>TRBJ2-3|.|TRBV4-1|TRBD2
TGCGCCAGCAGCCAAGGGGTAGCGGGGAGCCGTGCAGATACGCAGTATTTT
CASSQGVAGSRADTQYF
>TRBJ2-5|.|TRBV9|TRBD2
TGTGCCAGCAGCACTAGCGGGAGGGATCAAGAGACCCAGTACTTC
CASSTSGRDQETQYF
>TRBJ2-5|.|TRBV24-1|.
TGTGCCACCAGTGATTTGTCCCGGGAAGGGGAGACCCAGTACTTC
CATSDLSREGETQYF
>TRBJ2-2|.|TRBV10-3|TRBD1
TGTGCCGTCTCCACCGGGACAGGGGGATTTACCGGGGAGCTGTTTTTT
CAVSTGTGGFTGELFF
>TRBJ2-7|.|TRBV2|TRBD2
TGTGCCAGCAGTGGTCGGGGGGCCTACGAGCAGTACTTC
CASSGRGAYEQYF
>TRBJ2-5|.|TRBV15|TRBD1
TGTGCCACCAGCATCCCGGACAGGGGGCGCGGCGGGACCCAGTACTTC
CATSIPDRGRGGTQYF
>TRBJ2-7|once|TRBV6-2/TRBV6-3|TRBD2
TGTGCCAGCAGTCCGGGACTAGCGGGAGGGTTTGCCTACGAGCAGTACTTC
CASSPGLAGGFAYEQYF
>TRBJ2-3|.|TRBV10-2|.
TGCGCCAGCGTCAGCGGTTCTAGCACAGATACGCAGTATTTT
CASVSGSSTDTQYF
>TRBJ1-6|.|TRBV11-2|.
TGTGCCAGCAGCTGGAAGGGGCCCGATTCACCCCTCCACTTT
CASSWKGPDSPLHF
>TRBJ2-5|.|TRBV5-1|TRBD2
TGCGCCAGCAGCTTTAGCGGGATTCAAGAGACCCAGTACTTC
CASSFSGIQETQYF
>TRBJ2-3|.|TRBV30|.
TGTGCGTCTAGAGGTGGAGATACGCAGTATTTT
CASRGGDTQYF